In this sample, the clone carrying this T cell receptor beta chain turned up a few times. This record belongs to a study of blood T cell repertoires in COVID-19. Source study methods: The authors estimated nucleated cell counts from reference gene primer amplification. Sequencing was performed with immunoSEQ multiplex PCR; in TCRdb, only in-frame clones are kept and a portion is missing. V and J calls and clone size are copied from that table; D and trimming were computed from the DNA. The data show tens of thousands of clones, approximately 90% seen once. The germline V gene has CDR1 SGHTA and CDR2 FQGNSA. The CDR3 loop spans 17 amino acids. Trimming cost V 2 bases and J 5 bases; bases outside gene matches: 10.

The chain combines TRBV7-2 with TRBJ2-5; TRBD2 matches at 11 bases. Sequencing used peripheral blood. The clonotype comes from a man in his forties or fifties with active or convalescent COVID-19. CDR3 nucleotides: TGTGCCAGCAGCTTACTGGGGCTAGGGACTAGCGGTGAGACCCAGTACTTC. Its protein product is CASSLLGLGTSGETQYF.